What follows are 28 T cell receptor beta chains derived from one specimen sequenced in a study of shared clonotypes between healthy human individuals. The method was immunoSEQ multiplex PCR; TCRdb's version includes in-frame clones alone and lacks a portion of them. Of approximately 1,000,000 clones in the sample, around 78% were seen once. The sample was memory CD4+ T cells from PBMCs. Stated subset: CD45RA-negative fraction. These receptors all come from a man aged 18 to 30 in good health. Some clones in this sample may be carry-over from other donors' samples.

This clone has more than one count but fewer than ten. This sequence joins TRBV27 and TRBJ2-7, with TRBD1 identical over 10 bases. Germline-derived CDR1 and CDR2 are MNHEY and SMNVEV (reference sequence). V dropped 4 bases and J dropped 3; count of bases not matched to a gene: 3. The CDR3 runs to 14 residues. The CDR3 DNA follows: TGTGCCAGCAGTTACCGGGACAGGGGCTACGAGCAGTACTTC. Translated, it gives CASSYRDRGYEQYF.

The rearrangement joins TRBV7-2 to TRBJ2-7; the D gene is possibly TRBD1 (6 bases). Germline CDR1 reads SGHTA; CDR2 reads FQGNSA. V lost 4 bases and J 4 bases, leaving 11 bases between the germline ends. The CDR3 has 13 residues. The CDR3 DNA follows: TGTGCCAGCAGCTCGGGGACACATTACGAGCAGTACTTC. Translation: CASSSGTHYEQYF. Complete variable domain (other parts from reference TRBV7-2 and TRBJ2-7): GAGVSQSPSNKVTEKGKDVELRCDPISGHTALYWYRQSLGQGLEFLIYFQGNSAPDKSGLPSDRFSAERTGGSVSTLTIQRTQQEDSAVYLCASSSGTHYEQYFGPGTRLTVT.

This sequence joins TRBV28 and TRBJ2-1, with unresolved D. CDR3 length: 12 amino acids. V was pared by 6 bases and J by 6 bases, with 9 bases between. Germline lookup yields CDR1 MDHEN and CDR2 SYDVKM. CDR3 protein: CASSPRSNEQFF. The CDR3 DNA follows: TGTGCCAGCAGCCCCCGGTCCAATGAGCAGTTCTTC.

The chain carries TRBV5-1 and TRBJ2-5; the D is unclear. Germline V lookup: CDR1 SGHRS, CDR2 YFSETQ. V lost 1 base and J lost 5, with 12 bases in between. The CDR3 has 14 residues. This CDR3 reads CASSLLPGPETQYF. The DNA of the CDR3 is TGCGCCAGCAGCTTGTTGCCCGGGCCGGAGACCCAGTACTTC.

This clone was seen a few times. The rearrangement links TRBV7-9 to TRBJ1-1; D is unresolved. The CDR3 has 11 residues. CDR1 is SEHNR, CDR2 FQNEAQ, per germline (reference sequence). V shed 6 bases and J shed 7 bases, with 9 bases lying between them. CDR3 bases: TGTGCCAGCAGGTCCGGAGGTGAAGCTTTCTTT. Protein: CASRSGGEAFF.

The chain uses TRBV5-1 and TRBJ2-7; D remains ambiguous. This CDR3 has 13 residues. V lost 0 bases, J lost 6 bases, and 10 bases lay in between. CDR1 and CDR2 (germline): SGHRS, YFSETQ. The CDR3 here is CASSLVPLAEQYF. In DNA, the CDR3 is TGCGCCAGCAGCTTGGTTCCACTGGCCGAGCAGTACTTC.

The chain couples TRBV5-4 to TRBJ2-5; 13 bases map to TRBD2. This CDR3 has 15 residues. Trimming at V came to 3 bases and at J to 5 bases, leaving 4 bases not matched to a gene. Per germline, CDR1 SGHNT and CDR2 YYREEE (reference sequence). Here the CDR3 DNA reads TGTGCCAGCAGCTCCCAACTAGCGGGAGGGGAGACCCAGTACTTC. This gives the protein CASSSQLAGGETQYF.

As for this clone: Just one base apart from a much larger clone, this may be a read error. This CDR3 is also generated by other DNA sequences in the sample. V and J are TRBV6-5 and TRBJ2-3; no definite D call. Germline V gene data show CDR1 as MNHEY and CDR2 as SVGAGI. This CDR3 contains 13 residues. V was cut by 6 bases and J by 1 base, with 8 bases left in between. In nucleotides, the CDR3 is TGTGCCAGCAGCCAGACTGGCACAGATACGCAGTATTTT. Translation: CASSQTGTDTQYF.

The chain uses TRBV5-1 and TRBJ1-1, with D uncertain. Looked up from germline, CDR1 is SGHRS and CDR2 is YFSETQ. Deletions cut 0 bases from V and 0 bases from J, with 6 bases between. CDR3 length equals 14 residues. Here the CDR3 reads CASSLGDVNTEAFF. The CDR3 DNA follows: TGCGCCAGCAGCTTGGGGGATGTGAACACTGAAGCTTTCTTT.

This chain connects TRBV28 to TRBJ2-3; the match to TRBD2 covers 9 bases. The CDR3 is made up of 17 amino acids. Trimming removed 1 base from V and 2 bases from J; junction bases left unmatched: 7. The V gene's germline CDR1 is MDHEN and CDR2 SYDVKM. CDR3 nucleotide sequence: TGTGCCAGCAGTTTATTCTCCGTAGCGGGAGTCACAGATACGCAGTATTTT. Amino acid sequence: CASSLFSVAGVTDTQYF.

This sequence joins TRBV2 and TRBJ2-7; D remains unclear. Germline loops: CDR1 SNHLY, CDR2 FYNNEI. V lost 2 bases, J lost 2 bases, and 4 bases lay in between. This CDR3 has 12 amino acids. CDR3 residues: CASSEPPYEQYF. DNA for the CDR3: TGTGCCAGCAGTGAACCCCCCTACGAGCAGTACTTC. Drawing the rest from reference TRBV2 and TRBJ2-7, the complete variable domain is EPEVTQTPSHQVTQMGQEVILRCVPISNHLYFYWYRQILGQKVEFLVSFYNNEISEKSEIFDDQFSVERPDGSNFTLKIRSTKLEDSAMYFCASSEPPYEQYFGPGTRLTVT.

This chain uses TRBV28 with TRBJ2-3; the D is unclear. Between the trimmed V and J ends, which lost 6 bases and 2 bases, there was a span of 12 bases. From germline, CDR1 is MDHEN and CDR2 SYDVKM. The CDR3 runs to 14 residues. The chain's CDR3 is CASRVKTSTDTQYF. The DNA for the CDR3 is TGTGCCAGCAGGGTTAAAACTTCCACAGATACGCAGTATTTT.

V gene TRBV12-5 combines with J gene TRBJ1-2; weak D call: TRBD1 (6 bases). This CDR3 is built from 15 residues. Trimming cost V 6 bases and J 4 bases, with 18 bases left between them. Germline loops: CDR1 LGHNT, CDR2 FRNRAP. In DNA form, the CDR3 reads TGTGCTAGTGGAAGTCCAGGGCAGGGGCTCTATGGCTACACCTTC. Its translation is CASGSPGQGLYGYTF.

This sequence joins TRBV10-3 and TRBJ2-1; possibly TRBD1 or TRBD2 for D (6 bases each). Germline CDR1 reads ENHRY; CDR2 reads SYGVKD. This CDR3 comprises 15 residues. V was trimmed by 4 bases and J by 4 bases, leaving 14 bases between them. The CDR3 loop is CAISVGRDTYNEQFF. CDR3 DNA: TGTGCCATCAGTGTTGGGCGGGACACGTACAATGAGCAGTTCTTC.

The count of this clone is one. V and J are TRBV7-2 and TRBJ2-3; 9 nucleotides agree with TRBD2. This CDR3 comprises 15 residues. CDR1 is SGHTA, CDR2 FQGNSA, per germline. The V segment lost 3 bases and the J segment 5 bases; nucleotides outside the gene matches: 6. DNA of the CDR3: TGTGCCAGCAGCTTCTCTAGCGGGAAGGGAGATACGCAGTATTTT. It specifies CASSFSSGKGDTQYF. Full variable domain (remainder filled in from reference TRBV7-2 and TRBJ2-3): GAGVSQSPSNKVTEKGKDVELRCDPISGHTALYWYRQSLGQGLEFLIYFQGNSAPDKSGLPSDRFSAERTGGSVSTLTIQRTQQEDSAVYLCASSFSSGKGDTQYFGPGTRLTVL.

This clone was seen more than once but under ten times. V is TRBV28 and J is TRBJ1-4; TRBD1 is a possible D gene (6 bases). The CDR3 covers 14 residues. V was cut by 1 base and J by 5 bases, with 8 bases left in between. Germline assignment: CDR1 MDHEN and CDR2 SYDVKM. The CDR3 DNA follows: TGTGCCAGCAGTTTATTGGGGGCGAATGAAAAACTGTTTTTT. Its protein is CASSLLGANEKLFF.

The V gene is TRBV6-6, the J gene TRBJ2-3; D might be TRBD1 (6 bases). From germline, CDR1 is MNHNY and CDR2 SVGAGI (reference sequence). The ends were cut back, 1 base at V and 6 bases at J, with 11 bases in the middle. This CDR3 has 14 residues. The CDR3 spells CASSYYRDADTQYF. The DNA of the CDR3 is TGTGCCAGCAGTTACTACAGGGATGCGGATACGCAGTATTTT.

The chain has TRBV28 and TRBJ1-3; no definite D call. Deletions cut 5 bases from V and 0 bases from J, with 17 bases between. This CDR3 contains 17 residues. The germline CDR1 and CDR2 sequences are MDHEN and SYDVKM. CDR3 DNA: TGTGCCAGCAGTGGCCAAGTAAGGTATAACTCTGGAAACACCATATATTTT. Its translation: CASSGQVRYNSGNTIYF.

The V call is TRBV5-1, the J call TRBJ2-3; maybe TRBD2 (5 bases). The CDR3 runs 14 residues. CDR1 is SGHRS, CDR2 YFSETQ, per germline. V lost 6 bases to trimming and J lost 2 bases, with 13 bases between them. DNA for the CDR3: TGCGCCAGCACATGGACTGGATACACAGATACGCAGTATTTT. Its translation is CASTWTGYTDTQYF.

The rearrangement uses TRBV5-6 and TRBJ2-1; 8 bases are a match to TRBD1. In germline, CDR1 is SGHDT, CDR2 YYEEEE. V dropped 0 bases and J dropped 10; count of bases not matched to a gene: 6. The CDR3 is made up of 14 amino acids. CDR3 amino acids: CASSLDPGGQEQFF. CDR3 DNA sequence: TGTGCCAGCAGCTTGGATCCAGGGGGCCAAGAGCAGTTCTTC.

The rearrangement joins TRBV21-1 to TRBJ2-7. TRBV21-1 constitutes a pseudogene. This CDR3 is built from 17 residues. CDR3 sequence reads: CASSPRADGDHPYEQYF. DNA of the CDR3: TGTGCCAGCAGCCCCCGGGCGGACGGCGACCACCCCTACGAGCAGTACTTC.

The rearrangement joins TRBV19 to TRBJ2-5; tentative D call: TRBD2 (6 bases). V was shortened by 6 bases and J by 2 bases, with 10 bases between the two germline ends. Per germline, CDR1 LNHDA and CDR2 SQIVND (reference sequence). The CDR3 contains 13 residues. Here the CDR3 reads CASSPGLQETQYF. For the CDR3, the DNA is TGTGCCAGTAGCCCGGGACTGCAAGAGACCCAGTACTTC.

About this clone itself: The same CDR3 can be traced to other DNA sequences in this sample. CDR3 region: CASSLGQETQYF. The CDR3 bases are TGTGCCAGCAGCTTAGGGCAAGAGACCCAGTACTTC. The gene calls are TRBV7-8 and TRBJ2-5; D not certain. The V gene lost 1 base and the J gene lost 2 bases, with 2 bases spanning the gap. The CDR3 loop spans 12 amino acids. From germline, CDR1 is SGHVS and CDR2 FQNEAQ.

The rearrangement uses TRBV27 and TRBJ2-5; the D is unclear. Between the trimmed V and J ends, which lost 0 bases and 0 bases, there was a span of 5 bases. The CDR3 has 14 residues. The V gene's germline CDR1 is MNHEY and CDR2 SMNVEV (reference sequence). The CDR3 protein is CASSLSLYQETQYF. In DNA form, the CDR3 reads TGTGCCAGCAGTTTATCCCTGTACCAAGAGACCCAGTACTTC.

The chain uses TRBV19 and TRBJ2-1, with D unresolved. Germline lookup yields CDR1 LNHDA and CDR2 SQIVND (reference sequence). The V end was cut by 7 bases, the J end by 7 bases, with 14 bases between. The CDR3 runs to 13 residues. CDR3 DNA: TGTGCCAGTAACTGGGTGGGATCGAATGAGCAGTTCTTC. This translates into CASNWVGSNEQFF.

This clone has only a few counts. With a much larger clone just one base away, this may be a read error. Other DNA sequences in this sample translate to the same CDR3. J is TRBJ2-3 and V is TRBV28; D gene unclear. The CDR3 contains 12 residues. CDR1 and CDR2 (germline): MDHEN, SYDVKM. V was pared by 2 bases and J by 0 bases, with 0 bases between. The DNA of the CDR3 is TGTGCCAGCAGTTTAAGCACAGATACGCAGTATTTT. Its protein is CASSLSTDTQYF.

The chain uses TRBV18 and TRBJ1-2; the D gene is possibly TRBD1 (5 bases). Germline V gives CDR1 KGHSH, CDR2 LQKENI. The CDR3 sequence is 14 residues long. The V gene lost 1 base and the J gene lost 8 bases, with 14 bases spanning the gap. The CDR3 spells CASSPLDSHGGYTF. In nucleotides, the CDR3 is TGTGCCAGCTCACCACTAGACAGTCACGGGGGCTACACCTTC. Full variable domain (remainder filled in from reference TRBV18 and TRBJ1-2): NAGVMQNPRHLVRRRGQEARLRCSPMKGHSHVYWYRQLPEEGLKFMVYLQKENIIDESGMPKERFSAEFPKEGPSILRIQQVVRGDSAAYFCASSPLDSHGGYTFGSGTRLTVV.

The CDR3: CASSQGGRGTYEQYF. In nucleotides, the CDR3 is TGCGCCAGCAGCCAAGGAGGCAGGGGAACCTACGAGCAGTACTTC. The rearrangement uses TRBV4-1 and TRBJ2-7; maybe TRBD1 (6 bases). The germline CDR1 and CDR2 sequences are MGHRA and YSYEKL. V dropped 1 base and J dropped 2 bases, with 12 bases sitting between them. The CDR3 runs 15 residues.